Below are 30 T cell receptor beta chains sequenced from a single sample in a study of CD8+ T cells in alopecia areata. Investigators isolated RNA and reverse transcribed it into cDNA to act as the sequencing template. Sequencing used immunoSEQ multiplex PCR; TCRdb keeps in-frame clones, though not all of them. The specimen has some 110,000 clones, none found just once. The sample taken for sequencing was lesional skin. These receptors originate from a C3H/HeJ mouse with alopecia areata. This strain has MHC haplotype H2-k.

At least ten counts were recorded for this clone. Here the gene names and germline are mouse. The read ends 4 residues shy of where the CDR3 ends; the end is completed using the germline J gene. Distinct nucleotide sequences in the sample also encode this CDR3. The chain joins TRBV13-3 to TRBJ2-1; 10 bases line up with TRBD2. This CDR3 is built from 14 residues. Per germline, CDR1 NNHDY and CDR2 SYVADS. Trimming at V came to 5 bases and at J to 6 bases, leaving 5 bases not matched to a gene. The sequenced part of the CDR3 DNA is TGTGCCAGCAGCGCTGGGGGGGCGAGTGCT. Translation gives CASSAGGASA. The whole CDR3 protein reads CASSAGGASAEQFF.

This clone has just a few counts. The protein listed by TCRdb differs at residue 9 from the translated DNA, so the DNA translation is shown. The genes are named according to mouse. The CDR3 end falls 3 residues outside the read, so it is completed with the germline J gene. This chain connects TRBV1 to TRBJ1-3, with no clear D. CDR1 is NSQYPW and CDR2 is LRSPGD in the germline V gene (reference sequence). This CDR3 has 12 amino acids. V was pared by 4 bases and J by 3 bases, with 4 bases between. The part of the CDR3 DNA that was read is TGCACCTGCAGTGAAAGTGGAAATACG. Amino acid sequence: CTCSESGNT. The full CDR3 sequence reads CTCSESGNTLYF.

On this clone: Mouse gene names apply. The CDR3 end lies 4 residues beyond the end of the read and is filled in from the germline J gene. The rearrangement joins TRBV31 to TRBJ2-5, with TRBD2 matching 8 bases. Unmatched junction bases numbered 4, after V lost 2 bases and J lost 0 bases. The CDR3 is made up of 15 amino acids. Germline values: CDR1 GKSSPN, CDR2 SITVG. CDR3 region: CAWSGGGLNQDTQYF. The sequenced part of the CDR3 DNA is TGTGCCTGGAGTGGGGGGGGGCTTAACCAAGAC.

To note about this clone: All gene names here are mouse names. The sequenced CDR3 bases are TGCACCTGCAGTGATGACTGGGGTACTAGTGCAGAA. Its protein product is CTCSDDWGTSAE. The whole CDR3 protein reads CTCSDDWGTSAETLYF. V and J are TRBV1 and TRBJ2-3, with 8 positions matching TRBD2. The CDR3 end falls 4 residues outside the read, so it is completed with the germline J gene. Trimming removed 4 bases from V and 0 bases from J; junction bases left unmatched: 6. The germline V gene has CDR1 NSQYPW and CDR2 LRSPGD (reference sequence). This CDR3 has 16 residues.

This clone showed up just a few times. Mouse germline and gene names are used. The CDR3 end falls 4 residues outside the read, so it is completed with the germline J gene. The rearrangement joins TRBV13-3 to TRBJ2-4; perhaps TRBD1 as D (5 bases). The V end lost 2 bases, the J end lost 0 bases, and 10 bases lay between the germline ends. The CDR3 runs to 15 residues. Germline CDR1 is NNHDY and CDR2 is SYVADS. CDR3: CASSERTISQNTLYF. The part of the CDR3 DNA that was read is TGTGCCAGCAGTGAGAGGACAATTAGTCAAAAC.

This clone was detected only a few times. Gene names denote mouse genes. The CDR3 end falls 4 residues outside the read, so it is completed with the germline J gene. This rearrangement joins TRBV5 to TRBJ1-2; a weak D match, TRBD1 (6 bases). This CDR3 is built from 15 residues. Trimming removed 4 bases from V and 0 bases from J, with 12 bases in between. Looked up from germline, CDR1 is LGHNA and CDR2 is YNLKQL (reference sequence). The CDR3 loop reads CASSPPDSANSDYTF. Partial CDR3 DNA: TGTGCCAGCAGCCCCCCGGACAGTGCAAACTCC.

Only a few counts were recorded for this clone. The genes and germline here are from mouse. The DNA read from the CDR3 is TGTGCCAGCAGTCGGGACTTTAACTATGCT. It is translated as CASSRDFNYA. The CDR3 in full is CASSRDFNYAEQFF. The chain links TRBV13-1 to TRBJ2-1; tentatively, D is TRBD2 (6 bases). Coverage ceases 4 residues before the CDR3 finishes, and the germline J gene fills in the end. CDR1 is NSHNY, CDR2 SYGAGN, per germline. Trimming removed 4 bases from V and 0 bases from J, with 8 bases in between. The CDR3 has 14 amino acids.

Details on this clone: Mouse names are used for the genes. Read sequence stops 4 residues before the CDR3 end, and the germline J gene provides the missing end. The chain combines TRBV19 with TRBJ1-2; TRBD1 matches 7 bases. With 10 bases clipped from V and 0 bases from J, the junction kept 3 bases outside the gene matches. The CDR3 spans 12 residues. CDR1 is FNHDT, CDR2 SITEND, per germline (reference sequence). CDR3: CASGQPNSDYTF. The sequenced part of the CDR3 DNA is TGTGCCTCGGGACAGCCAAACTCC.

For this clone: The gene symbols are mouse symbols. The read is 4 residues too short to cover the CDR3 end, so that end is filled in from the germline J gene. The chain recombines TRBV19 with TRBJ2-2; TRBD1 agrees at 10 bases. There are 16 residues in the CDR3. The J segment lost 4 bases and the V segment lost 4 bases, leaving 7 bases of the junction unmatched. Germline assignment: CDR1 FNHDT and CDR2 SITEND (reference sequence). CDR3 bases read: TGTGCCAGCAGTCCTGGACAGGGGGAGGGCACCGGG. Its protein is CASSPGQGEGTG. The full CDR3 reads CASSPGQGEGTGQLYF. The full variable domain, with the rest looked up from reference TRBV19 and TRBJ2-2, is GGIITQTPKFLIGQEGQKLTLKCQQNFNHDTMYWYRQDSGKGLRLIYYSITENDLQKGDLSEGYDASREKKSSFSLTVTSAQKNEMAVFLCASSPGQGEGTGQLYFGEGSKLTVL.

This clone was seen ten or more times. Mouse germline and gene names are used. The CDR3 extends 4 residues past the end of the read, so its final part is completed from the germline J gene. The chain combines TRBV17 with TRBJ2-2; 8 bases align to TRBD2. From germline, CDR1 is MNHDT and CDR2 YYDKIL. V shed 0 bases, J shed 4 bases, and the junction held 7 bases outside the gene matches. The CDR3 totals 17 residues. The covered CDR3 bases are TGTGCTAGCAGTAGAGATGAGGGGGGGGCGTTCACCGGG. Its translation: CASSRDEGGAFTG. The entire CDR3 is CASSRDEGGAFTGQLYF. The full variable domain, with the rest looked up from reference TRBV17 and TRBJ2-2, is DTTVKQNPRYKLARVGKPVNLICSQTMNHDTMYWYQKKPNQAPKLLLFYYDKILNREADTFEKFQSSRPNNSFCSLYIGSAGLEYSAMYLCASSRDEGGAFTGQLYFGEGSKLTVL.

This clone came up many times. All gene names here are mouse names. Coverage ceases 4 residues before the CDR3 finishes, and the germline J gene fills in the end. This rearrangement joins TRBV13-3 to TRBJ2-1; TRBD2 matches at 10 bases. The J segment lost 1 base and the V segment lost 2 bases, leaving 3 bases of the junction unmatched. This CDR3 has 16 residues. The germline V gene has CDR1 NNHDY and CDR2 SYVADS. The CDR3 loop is CASSDDWGVNYAEQFF. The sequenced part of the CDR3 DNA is TGTGCCAGCAGTGACGACTGGGGGGTCAACTATGCT.

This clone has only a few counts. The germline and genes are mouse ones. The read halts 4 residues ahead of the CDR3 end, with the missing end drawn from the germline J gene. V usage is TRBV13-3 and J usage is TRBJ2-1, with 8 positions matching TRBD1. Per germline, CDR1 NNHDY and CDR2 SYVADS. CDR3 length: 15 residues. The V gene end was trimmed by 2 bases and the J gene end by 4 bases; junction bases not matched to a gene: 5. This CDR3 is CASSDRGRRYAEQFF. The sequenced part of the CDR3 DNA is TGTGCCAGCAGTGACAGGGGGCGCAGGTATGCT.

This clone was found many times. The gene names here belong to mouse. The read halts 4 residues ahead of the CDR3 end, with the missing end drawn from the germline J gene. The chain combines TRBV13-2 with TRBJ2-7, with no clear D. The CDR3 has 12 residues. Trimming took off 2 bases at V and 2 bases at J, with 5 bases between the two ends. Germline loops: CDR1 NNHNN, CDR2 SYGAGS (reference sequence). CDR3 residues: CASGEHTYEQYF. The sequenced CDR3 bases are TGTGCCAGCGGTGAGCACACCTAT.

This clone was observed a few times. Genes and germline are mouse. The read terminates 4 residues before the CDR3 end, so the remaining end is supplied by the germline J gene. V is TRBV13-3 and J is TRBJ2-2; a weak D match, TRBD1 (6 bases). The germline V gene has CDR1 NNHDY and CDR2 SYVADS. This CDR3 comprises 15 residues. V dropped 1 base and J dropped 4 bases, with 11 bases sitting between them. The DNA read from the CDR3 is TGTGCCAGCAGTGATACAGGGAGTGGCACCGGG. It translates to CASSDTGSGTG. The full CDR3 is CASSDTGSGTGQLYF. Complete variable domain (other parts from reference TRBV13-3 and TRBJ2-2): EAAVTQSPRSKVAVTGGKVTLSCHQTNNHDYMYWYRQDTGHGLRLIHYSYVADSTEKGDIPDGYKASRPSQENFSLILELASLSQTAVYFCASSDTGSGTGQLYFGEGSKLTVL.

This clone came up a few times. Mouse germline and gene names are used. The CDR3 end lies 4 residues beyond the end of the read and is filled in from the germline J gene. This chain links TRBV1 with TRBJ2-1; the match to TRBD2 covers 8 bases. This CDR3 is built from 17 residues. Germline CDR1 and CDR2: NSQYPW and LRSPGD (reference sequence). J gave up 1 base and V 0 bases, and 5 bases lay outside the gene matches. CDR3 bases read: TGCACCTGCAGTGCAGATCGGGGGGGGCCAAACTATGCT. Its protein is CTCSADRGGPNYA. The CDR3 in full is CTCSADRGGPNYAEQFF.

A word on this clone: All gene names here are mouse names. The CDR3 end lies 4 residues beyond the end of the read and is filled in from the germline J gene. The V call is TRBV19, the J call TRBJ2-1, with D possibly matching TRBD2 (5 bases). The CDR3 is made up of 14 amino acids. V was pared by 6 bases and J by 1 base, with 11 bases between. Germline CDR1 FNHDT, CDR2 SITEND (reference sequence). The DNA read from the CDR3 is TGTGCCAGCACCCAGACTGCCAACTATGCT. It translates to CASTQTANYA. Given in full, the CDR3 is CASTQTANYAEQFF.

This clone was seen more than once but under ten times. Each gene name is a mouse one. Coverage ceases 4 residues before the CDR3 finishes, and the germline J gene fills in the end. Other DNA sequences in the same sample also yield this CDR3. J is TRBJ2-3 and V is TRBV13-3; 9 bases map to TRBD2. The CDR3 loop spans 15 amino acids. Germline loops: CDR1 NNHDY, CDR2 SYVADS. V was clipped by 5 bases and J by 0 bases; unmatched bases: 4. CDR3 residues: CASRAGTGSAETLYF. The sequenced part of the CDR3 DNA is TGTGCCAGCAGGGCCGGGACTGGGAGTGCAGAA.

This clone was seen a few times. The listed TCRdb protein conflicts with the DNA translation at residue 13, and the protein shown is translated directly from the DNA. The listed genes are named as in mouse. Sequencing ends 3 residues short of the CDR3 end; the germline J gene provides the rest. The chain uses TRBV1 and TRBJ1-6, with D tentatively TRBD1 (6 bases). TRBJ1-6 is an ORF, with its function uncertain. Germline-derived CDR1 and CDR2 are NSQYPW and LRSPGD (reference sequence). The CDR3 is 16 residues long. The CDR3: CTCSSEGTLYNSPLYF. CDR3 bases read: TGCACCTGCAGTTCAGAAGGGACATTATATAATTCGCCC.

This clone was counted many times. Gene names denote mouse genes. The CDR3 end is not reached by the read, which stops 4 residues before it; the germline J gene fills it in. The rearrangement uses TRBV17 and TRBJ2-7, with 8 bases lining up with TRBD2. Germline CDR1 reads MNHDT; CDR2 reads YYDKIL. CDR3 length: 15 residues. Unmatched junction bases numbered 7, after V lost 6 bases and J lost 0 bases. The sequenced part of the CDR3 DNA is TGTGCTAGCAGGGAACTGGGGGCGAGCTCCTAT. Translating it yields CASRELGASSY. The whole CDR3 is CASRELGASSYEQYF.

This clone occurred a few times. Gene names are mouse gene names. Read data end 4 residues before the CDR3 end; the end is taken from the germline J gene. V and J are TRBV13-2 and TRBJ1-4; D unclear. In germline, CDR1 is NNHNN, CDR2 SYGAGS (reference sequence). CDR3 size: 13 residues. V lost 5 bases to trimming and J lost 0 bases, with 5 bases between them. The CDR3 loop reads CASGQISNERLFF. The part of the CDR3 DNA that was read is TGTGCCAGCGGACAGATTTCCAACGAA.

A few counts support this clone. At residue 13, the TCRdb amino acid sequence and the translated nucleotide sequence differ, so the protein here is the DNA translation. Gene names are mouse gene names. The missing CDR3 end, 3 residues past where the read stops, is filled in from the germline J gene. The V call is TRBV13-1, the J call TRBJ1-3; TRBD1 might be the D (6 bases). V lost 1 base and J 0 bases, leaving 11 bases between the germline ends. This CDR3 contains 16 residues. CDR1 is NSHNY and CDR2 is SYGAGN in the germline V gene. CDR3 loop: CASSDPRTASGNTLYF. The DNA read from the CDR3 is TGTGCCAGCAGTGATCCCCGGACAGCTTCTGGAAATACG.

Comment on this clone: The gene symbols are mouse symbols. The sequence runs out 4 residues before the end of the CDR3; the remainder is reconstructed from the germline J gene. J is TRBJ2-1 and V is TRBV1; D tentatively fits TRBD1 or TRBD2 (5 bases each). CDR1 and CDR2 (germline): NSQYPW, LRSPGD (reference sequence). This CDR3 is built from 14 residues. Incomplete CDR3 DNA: TGCACCTGCAGTGCAGGGGGCAAGGAGGCT. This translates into CTCSAGGKEA. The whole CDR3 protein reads CTCSAGGKEAEQFF.

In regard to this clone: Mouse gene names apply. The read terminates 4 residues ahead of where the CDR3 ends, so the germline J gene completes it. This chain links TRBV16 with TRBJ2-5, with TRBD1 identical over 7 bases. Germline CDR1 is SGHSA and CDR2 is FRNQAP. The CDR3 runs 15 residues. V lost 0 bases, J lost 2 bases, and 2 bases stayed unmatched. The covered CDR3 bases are TGTGCAAGCAGCTTAGAATCAGGGGGCCAAGAC. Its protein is CASSLESGGQD. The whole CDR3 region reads CASSLESGGQDTQYF.

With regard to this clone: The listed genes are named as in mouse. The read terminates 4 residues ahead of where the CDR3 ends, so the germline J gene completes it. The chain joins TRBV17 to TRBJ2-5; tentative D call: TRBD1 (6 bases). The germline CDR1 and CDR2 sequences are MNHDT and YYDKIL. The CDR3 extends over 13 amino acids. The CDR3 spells CASSPGAGDTQYF. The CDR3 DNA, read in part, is TGTGCTAGCAGCCCAGGGGCAGGGGAC.

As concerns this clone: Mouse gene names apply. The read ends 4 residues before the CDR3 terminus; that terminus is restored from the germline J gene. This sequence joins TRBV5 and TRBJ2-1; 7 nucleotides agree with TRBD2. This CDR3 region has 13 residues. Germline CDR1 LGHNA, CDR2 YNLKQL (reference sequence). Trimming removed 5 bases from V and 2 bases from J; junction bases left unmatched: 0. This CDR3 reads CASSWGDYAEQFF. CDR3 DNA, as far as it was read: TGTGCCAGCAGCTGGGGGGACTATGCT.

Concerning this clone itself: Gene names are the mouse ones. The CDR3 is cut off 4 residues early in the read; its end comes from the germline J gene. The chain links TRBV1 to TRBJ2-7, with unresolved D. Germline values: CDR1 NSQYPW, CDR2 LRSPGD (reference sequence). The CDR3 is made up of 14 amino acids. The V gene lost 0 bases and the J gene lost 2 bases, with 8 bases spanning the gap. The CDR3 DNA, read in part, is TGCACCTGCAGTGCAGAAGTTACAGCCTAT. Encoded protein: CTCSAEVTAY. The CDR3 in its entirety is CTCSAEVTAYEQYF.

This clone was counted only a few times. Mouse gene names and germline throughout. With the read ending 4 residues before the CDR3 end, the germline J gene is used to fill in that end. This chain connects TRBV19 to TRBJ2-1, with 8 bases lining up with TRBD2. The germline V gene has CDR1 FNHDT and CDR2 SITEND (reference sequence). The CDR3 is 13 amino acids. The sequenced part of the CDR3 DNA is TGTGCCAGCAGTATGTGGGGGGGAGCT. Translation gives CASSMWGGA. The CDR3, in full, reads CASSMWGGAEQFF.

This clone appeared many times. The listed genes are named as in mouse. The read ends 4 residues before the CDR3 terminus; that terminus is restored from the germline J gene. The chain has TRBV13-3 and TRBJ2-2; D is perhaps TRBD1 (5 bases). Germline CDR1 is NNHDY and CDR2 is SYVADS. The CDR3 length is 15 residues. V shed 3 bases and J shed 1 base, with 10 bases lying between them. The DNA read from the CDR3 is TGTGCCAGCAGTGGTGGAGGACAAAACACCGGG. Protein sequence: CASSGGGQNTG. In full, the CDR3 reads CASSGGGQNTGQLYF.

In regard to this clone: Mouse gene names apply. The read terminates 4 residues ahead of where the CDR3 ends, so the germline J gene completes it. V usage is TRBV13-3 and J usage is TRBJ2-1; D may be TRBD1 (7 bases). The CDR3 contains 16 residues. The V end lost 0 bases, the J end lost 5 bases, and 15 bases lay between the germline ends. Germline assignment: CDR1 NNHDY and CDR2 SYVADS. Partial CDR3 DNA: TGTGCCAGCAGTGATGCAGGAGGGGGCTGGGATGCT. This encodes CASSDAGGGWDA. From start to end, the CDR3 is CASSDAGGGWDAEQFF.

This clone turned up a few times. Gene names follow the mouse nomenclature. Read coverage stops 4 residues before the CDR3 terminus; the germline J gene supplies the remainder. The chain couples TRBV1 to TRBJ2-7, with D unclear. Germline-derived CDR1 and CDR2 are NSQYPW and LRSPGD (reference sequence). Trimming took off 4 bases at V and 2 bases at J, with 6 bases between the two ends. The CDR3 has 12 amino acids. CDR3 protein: CTCSDSTYEQYF. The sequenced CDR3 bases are TGCACCTGCAGTGACAGTACCTAT.